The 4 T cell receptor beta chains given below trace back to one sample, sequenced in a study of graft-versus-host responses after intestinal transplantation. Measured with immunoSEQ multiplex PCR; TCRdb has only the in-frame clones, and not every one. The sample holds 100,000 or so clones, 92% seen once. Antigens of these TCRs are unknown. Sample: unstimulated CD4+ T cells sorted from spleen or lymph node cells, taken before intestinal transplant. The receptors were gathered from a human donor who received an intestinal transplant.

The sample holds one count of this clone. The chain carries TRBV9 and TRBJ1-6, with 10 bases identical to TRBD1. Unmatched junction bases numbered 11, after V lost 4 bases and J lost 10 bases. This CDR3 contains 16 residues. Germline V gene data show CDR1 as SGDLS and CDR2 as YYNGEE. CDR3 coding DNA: TGTGCCAGCAGCCTGGGACAGGGGCTTGTAGACTCACCCCTCCACTTT. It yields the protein CASSLGQGLVDSPLHF.

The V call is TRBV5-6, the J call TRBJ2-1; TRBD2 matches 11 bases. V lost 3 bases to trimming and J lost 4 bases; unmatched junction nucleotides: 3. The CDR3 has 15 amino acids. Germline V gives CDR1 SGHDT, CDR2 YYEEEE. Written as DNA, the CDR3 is TGTGCCAGCAGCTCGACTAGCGGGAATTACAATGAGCAGTTCTTC. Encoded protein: CASSSTSGNYNEQFF.

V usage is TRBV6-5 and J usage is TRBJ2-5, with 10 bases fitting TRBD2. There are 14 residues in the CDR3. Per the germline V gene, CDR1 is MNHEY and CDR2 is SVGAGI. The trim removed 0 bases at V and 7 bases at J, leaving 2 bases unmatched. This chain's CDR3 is CASSYSASGGTQYF. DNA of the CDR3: TGTGCCAGCAGTTACTCGGCTAGCGGGGGGACCCAGTACTTC.

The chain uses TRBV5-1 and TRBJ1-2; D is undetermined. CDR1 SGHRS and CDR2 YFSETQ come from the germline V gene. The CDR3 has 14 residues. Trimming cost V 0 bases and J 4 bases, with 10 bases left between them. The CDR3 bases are TGCGCCAGCAGCTTGGGCTCTGAGCGCTATGGCTACACCTTC. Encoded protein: CASSLGSERYGYTF.